What follows are 21 T cell receptor beta chains derived from one specimen sequenced in a study of blood T cell repertoires in COVID-19. Measured with immunoSEQ multiplex PCR; TCRdb has only the in-frame clones, and not every one. In the table there are around 270,000 clones, around nine tenths of which are singletons. The sequencing sample was made of peripheral blood. These receptors came from a woman aged 60-75 years with COVID-19, enrolled during active disease.

The chain has TRBV6-5 and TRBJ2-5; 11 bases line up with TRBD1. Germline V gene data show CDR1 as MNHEY and CDR2 as SVGAGI. Trimming at V came to 7 bases and at J to 4 bases, leaving 5 bases not matched to a gene. This CDR3 spans 14 amino acids. CDR3 loop: CASNGGQGVETQYF. CDR3 DNA sequence: TGTGCCAGCAATGGGGGACAGGGGGTAGAGACCCAGTACTTC.

This clone was detected only once. This sequence joins TRBV4-3 and TRBJ1-1; a possible D gene is TRBD1 (5 bases). V shed 3 bases and J shed 7 bases, with 9 bases lying between them. CDR3 length equals 12 residues. The germline V gene has CDR1 LGHNA and CDR2 YSLEER. In nucleotides, the CDR3 is TGCGCCAGCAGCCAGCAGGGTGTTGAAGCTTTCTTT. Translated, it gives CASSQQGVEAFF.

The chain recombines TRBV30 with TRBJ2-1; D unresolved. Trimming took 0 bases from V and 9 from J, leaving 6 bases between them. Germline assignment: CDR1 GTSNPN and CDR2 SVGIG (reference sequence). The CDR3 totals 11 residues. The CDR3 reads CAWSVQFEQFF. The CDR3 coding sequence is TGTGCCTGGAGTGTACAATTTGAGCAGTTCTTC.

The rearrangement links TRBV4-3 to TRBJ1-1; 7 positions match TRBD1. Looked up from germline, CDR1 is LGHNA and CDR2 is YSLEER. The CDR3 extends over 15 amino acids. V dropped 3 bases and J dropped 5; count of bases not matched to a gene: 9. The CDR3 loop reads CASSHLDRAGTEAFF. CDR3 sequence (DNA): TGCGCCAGCAGCCATTTAGACAGGGCGGGAACTGAAGCTTTCTTT.

V and J are TRBV27 and TRBJ1-1, with D possibly being TRBD1 (5 bases). V dropped 3 bases and J dropped 1 base, with 9 bases sitting between them. The CDR3 extends over 14 amino acids. CDR1 and CDR2 (germline): MNHEY, SMNVEV (reference sequence). The CDR3 loop reads CASSLAGPNTEAFF. In DNA, the CDR3 is TGTGCCAGCAGTTTGGCAGGGCCGAACACTGAAGCTTTCTTT.

The chain carries TRBV25-1 and TRBJ2-5; D may be TRBD2 (6 bases). The V gene lost 5 bases and the J gene lost 2 bases, with 12 bases spanning the gap. Germline CDR1 MGHDK, CDR2 SYGVNS. This CDR3 is built from 14 residues. CDR3 DNA sequence: TGTGCCAGCAGTTATCCTAGCGCACAAGAGACCCAGTACTTC. Its protein is CASSYPSAQETQYF.

This chain connects TRBV29-1 to TRBJ1-1; D gene ambiguous. The germline gives CDR1 SQVTM, CDR2 ANQGSEA. V dropped 6 bases and J dropped 3 bases, with 11 bases sitting between them. This CDR3 comprises 12 residues. CDR3 nucleotide sequence: TGCAGCGTCGGCGACTATGACACTGAAGCTTTCTTT. It translates to CSVGDYDTEAFF.

V and J are TRBV27 and TRBJ2-7, with 8 positions matching TRBD1. The length of the CDR3 is 15 residues. Germline V CDR1 and CDR2: MNHEY, SMNVEV (reference sequence). V lost 3 bases, J lost 0 bases, and 4 bases stayed unmatched. The CDR3 spells CASSLSDRVSYEQYF. CDR3 nucleotides: TGTGCCAGCAGTTTGTCGGACAGGGTCTCCTACGAGCAGTACTTC.

The rearrangement links TRBV18 to TRBJ2-1, with 8 bases identical to TRBD2. Germline V gene data show CDR1 as KGHSH and CDR2 as LQKENI. The CDR3 covers 14 residues. V lost 6 bases to trimming and J lost 0 bases; unmatched junction nucleotides: 1. The CDR3, as DNA: TGTGCCAGCTCCCGGGAGGGCTCCTACAATGAGCAGTTCTTC. Encoded protein: CASSREGSYNEQFF.

The V and J genes are TRBV18 and TRBJ2-1; no clear D gene. Germline values: CDR1 KGHSH, CDR2 LQKENI. Between the trimmed V and J ends, which lost 4 bases and 2 bases, there was a span of 9 bases. The CDR3 length is 14 residues. The CDR3 sequence is CASSLLETYNEQFF. The CDR3 DNA is TGTGCCAGCTCACTTCTGGAGACCTACAATGAGCAGTTCTTC.

The rearrangement joins TRBV19 to TRBJ2-2; 8 bases match TRBD2. V shed 7 bases, J shed 5 bases, and the junction held 12 bases outside the gene matches. CDR3 length equals 16 residues. The germline V gene encodes CDR1 LNHDA and CDR2 SQIVND (reference sequence). DNA for the CDR3: TGTGCCAGTACCCGCCCCGGGGGGGAGAAGACCGGGGAGCTGTTTTTT. It is translated as CASTRPGGEKTGELFF.

V usage is TRBV5-6 and J usage is TRBJ1-2; D is undetermined. From germline, CDR1 is SGHDT and CDR2 YYEEEE. There are 14 residues in the CDR3. V lost 4 bases and J lost 2, with 12 bases in between. This chain's CDR3 is CASSAGSSNYGYTF. CDR3 sequence (DNA): TGTGCCAGCAGCGCAGGATCGTCCAACTATGGCTACACCTTC.

The chain combines TRBV6-5 with TRBJ1-4, with D possibly being TRBD1 (6 bases). Germline V lookup: CDR1 MNHEY, CDR2 SVGAGI. The CDR3 is 12 amino acids. V dropped 10 bases and J dropped 10 bases, with 16 bases sitting between them. Here the CDR3 DNA reads TGTGCCATCGAACAGGGCGTAAGAAAACTGTTTTTT. Its protein is CAIEQGVRKLFF.

The rearrangement joins TRBV14 to TRBJ2-2; tentatively, D is TRBD1 (6 bases). CDR3 length equals 14 residues. From germline, CDR1 is SGHDN and CDR2 FVKESK. V was trimmed by 3 bases and J by 3 bases, leaving 8 bases between them. The DNA for the CDR3 is TGTGCCAGCAGCCATTACAGGGACACCGGGGAGCTGTTTTTT. Translated, it gives CASSHYRDTGELFF.

Written as DNA, the CDR3 is TGTGCCTGGAACCCCGCCCCAGGGGGCTTCGGTCAGCCCCAGCATTTT. Its protein is CAWNPAPGGFGQPQHF. The genes are TRBV30 and TRBJ1-5; 8 bases agree with TRBD1. J lost 6 bases, V lost 4 bases, and 14 bases had no gene match. Germline CDR1 and CDR2: GTSNPN and SVGIG (reference sequence). There are 16 residues in the CDR3.

J is TRBJ2-2 and V is TRBV14; 14 bases line up with TRBD2. Germline loops: CDR1 SGHDN, CDR2 FVKESK. Trimming at V came to 2 bases and at J to 6 bases, leaving 5 bases not matched to a gene. The CDR3 totals 17 residues. The CDR3 sequence is CASSQPGTSGRPGELFF. Here the CDR3 DNA reads TGTGCCAGCAGCCAACCGGGGACTAGCGGGAGACCCGGGGAGCTGTTTTTT.

CDR3 in DNA: TGTGCCAGCAGCGTAGACAGGACAGGGGTCGAGCAGTACTTC. This encodes CASSVDRTGVEQYF. The chain couples TRBV9 to TRBJ2-7, with TRBD1 identical over 9 bases. The CDR3 has 14 amino acids. Germline trimming cut 0 bases from V and 6 bases from J; bases unmatched to any gene: 4. Per germline, CDR1 SGDLS and CDR2 YYNGEE.

The chain combines TRBV29-1 with TRBJ2-7; D possibly corresponds to TRBD1 (5 bases). In germline, CDR1 is SQVTM, CDR2 ANQGSEA. The CDR3 sequence is 15 residues long. With 4 bases removed from V and 2 bases from J, the gap between germline ends came to 18 bases. CDR3 coding DNA: TGCAGCGTTGGGTCCCCCCAGGGCCTCGCCTACGAGCAGTACTTC. Translating it yields CSVGSPQGLAYEQYF.

The chain couples TRBV5-1 to TRBJ2-1; D possibly corresponds to TRBD1 (6 bases). Germline V CDR1 and CDR2: SGHRS, YFSETQ. Trimming left V 4 bases short and J 1 base short, with 15 bases between. This CDR3 region has 16 residues. The CDR3 DNA follows: TGCGCCAGCAGCACCGACGGTAGGGGGTCCTACAATGAGCAGTTCTTC. Encoded protein: CASSTDGRGSYNEQFF.

V is TRBV7-3 and J is TRBJ2-3; the D gene is possibly TRBD2 (5 bases). Trimming shortened V by 0 bases and J by 4 bases, and 8 bases separated the two germline ends. Looked up from germline, CDR1 is SGHTA and CDR2 is FQGTGA. This CDR3 region has 14 residues. The CDR3 region is CASSLTGSPDTQYF. For the CDR3, the DNA is TGTGCCAGCAGCTTAACAGGGAGCCCAGATACGCAGTATTTT. The whole variable domain, remainder taken from reference TRBV7-3 and TRBJ2-3, is GAGVSQTPSNKVTEKGKYVELRCDPISGHTALYWYRQSLGQGPEFLIYFQGTGAADDSGLPNDRFFAVRPEGSVSTLKIQRTERGDSAVYLCASSLTGSPDTQYFGPGTRLTVL.

V usage is TRBV5-6 and J usage is TRBJ1-2; tentatively, D is TRBD1 (6 bases). The CDR3 is made up of 14 amino acids. The germline CDR1 and CDR2 sequences are SGHDT and YYEEEE. The V end lost 4 bases, the J end lost 3 bases, and 13 bases lay between the germline ends. The CDR3 sequence is CASSPGGAYYGYTF. The CDR3 DNA is TGTGCCAGCAGCCCGGGGGGGGCTTACTATGGCTACACCTTC.